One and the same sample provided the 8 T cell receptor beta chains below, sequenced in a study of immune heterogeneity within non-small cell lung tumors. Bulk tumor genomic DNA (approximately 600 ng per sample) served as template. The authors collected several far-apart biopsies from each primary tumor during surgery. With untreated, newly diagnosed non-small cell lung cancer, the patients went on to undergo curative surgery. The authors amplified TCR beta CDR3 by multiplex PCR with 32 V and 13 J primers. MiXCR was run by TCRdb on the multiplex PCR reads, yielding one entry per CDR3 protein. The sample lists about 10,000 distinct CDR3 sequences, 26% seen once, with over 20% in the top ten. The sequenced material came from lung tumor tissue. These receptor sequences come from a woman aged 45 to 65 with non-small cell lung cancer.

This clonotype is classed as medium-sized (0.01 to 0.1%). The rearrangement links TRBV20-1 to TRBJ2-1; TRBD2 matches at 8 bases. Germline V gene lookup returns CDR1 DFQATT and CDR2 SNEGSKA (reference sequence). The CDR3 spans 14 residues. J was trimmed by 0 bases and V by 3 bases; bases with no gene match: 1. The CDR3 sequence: CSASGRASYNEQFF. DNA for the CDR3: TGCAGTGCTAGCGGGAGGGCCTCCTACAATGAGCAGTTCTTC.

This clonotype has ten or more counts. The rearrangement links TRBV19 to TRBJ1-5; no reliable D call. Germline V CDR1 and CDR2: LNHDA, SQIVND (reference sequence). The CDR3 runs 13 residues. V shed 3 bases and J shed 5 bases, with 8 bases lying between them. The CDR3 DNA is TGTGCCAGTAGTATTGATAGTTATCAGCCCCAGCATTTT. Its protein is CASSIDSYQPQHF.

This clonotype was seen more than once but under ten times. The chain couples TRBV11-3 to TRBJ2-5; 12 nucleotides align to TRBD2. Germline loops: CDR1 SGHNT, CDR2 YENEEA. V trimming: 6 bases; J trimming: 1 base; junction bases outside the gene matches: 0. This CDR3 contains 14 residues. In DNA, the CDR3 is TGTGCCAGCAGACTAGCGGGGGGCCAAGAGACCCAGTACTTC. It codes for CASRLAGGQETQYF.

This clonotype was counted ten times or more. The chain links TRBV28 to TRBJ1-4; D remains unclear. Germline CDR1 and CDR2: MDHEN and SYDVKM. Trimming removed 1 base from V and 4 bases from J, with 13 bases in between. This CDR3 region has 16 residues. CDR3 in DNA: TGTGCCAGCAGTTTATACTTCCGGGAGGATAATGAAAAACTGTTTTTT. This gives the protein CASSLYFREDNEKLFF.

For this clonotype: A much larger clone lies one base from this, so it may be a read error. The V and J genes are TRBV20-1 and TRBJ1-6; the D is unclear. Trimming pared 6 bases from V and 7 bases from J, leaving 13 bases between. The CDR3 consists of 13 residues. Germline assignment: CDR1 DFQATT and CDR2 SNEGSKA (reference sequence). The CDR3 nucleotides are TGCAGTGCGAGGACGGGTTTAAATTCACCCCTCCACTTT. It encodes CSARTGLNSPLHF.

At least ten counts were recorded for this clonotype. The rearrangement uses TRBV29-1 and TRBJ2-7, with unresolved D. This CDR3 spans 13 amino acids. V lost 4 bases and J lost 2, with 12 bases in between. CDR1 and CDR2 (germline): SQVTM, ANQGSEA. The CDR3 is CSVVRQNAYEQYF. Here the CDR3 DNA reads TGCAGCGTTGTGCGGCAGAATGCCTACGAGCAGTACTTC.

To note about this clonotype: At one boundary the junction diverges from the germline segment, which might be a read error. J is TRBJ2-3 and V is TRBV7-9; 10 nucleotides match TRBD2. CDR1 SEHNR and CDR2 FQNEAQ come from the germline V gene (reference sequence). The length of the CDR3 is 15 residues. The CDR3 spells CVSSLVLAGADTQYF. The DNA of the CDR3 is TGTGTCAGCAGCTTAGTCCTAGCGGGAGCAGATACGCAGTATTTT.

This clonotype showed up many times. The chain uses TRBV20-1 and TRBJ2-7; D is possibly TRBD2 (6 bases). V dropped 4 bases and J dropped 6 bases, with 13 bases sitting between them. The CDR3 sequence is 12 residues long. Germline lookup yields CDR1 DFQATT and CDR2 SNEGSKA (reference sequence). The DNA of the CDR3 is TGCAGTGCTACACCCGGGGGAGCCGAGCAGTACTTC. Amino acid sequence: CSATPGGAEQYF.